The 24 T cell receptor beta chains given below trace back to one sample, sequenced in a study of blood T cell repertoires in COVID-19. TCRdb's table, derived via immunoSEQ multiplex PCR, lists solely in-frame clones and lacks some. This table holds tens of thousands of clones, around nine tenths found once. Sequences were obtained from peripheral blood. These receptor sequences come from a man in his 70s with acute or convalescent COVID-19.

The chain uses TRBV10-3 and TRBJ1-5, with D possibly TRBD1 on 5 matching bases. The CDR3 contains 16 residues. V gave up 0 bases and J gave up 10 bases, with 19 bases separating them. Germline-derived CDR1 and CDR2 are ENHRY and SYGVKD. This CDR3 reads CAISESPRGGAEPQHF. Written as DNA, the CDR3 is TGTGCCATCAGTGAGTCCCCGAGGGGAGGGGCAGAACCCCAGCATTTT.

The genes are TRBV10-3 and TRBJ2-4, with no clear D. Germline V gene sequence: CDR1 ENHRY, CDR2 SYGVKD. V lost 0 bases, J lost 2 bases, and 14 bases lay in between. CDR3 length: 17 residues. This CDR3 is CAISESGIQTPKNIQYF. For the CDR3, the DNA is TGTGCCATCAGTGAGTCCGGTATTCAGACTCCCAAAAACATTCAGTACTTC.

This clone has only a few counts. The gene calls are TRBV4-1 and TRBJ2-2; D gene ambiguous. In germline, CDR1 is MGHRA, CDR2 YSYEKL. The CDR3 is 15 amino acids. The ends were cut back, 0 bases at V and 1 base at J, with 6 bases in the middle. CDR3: CASSQDRRNTGELFF. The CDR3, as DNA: TGCGCCAGCAGCCAAGATCGGAGGAACACCGGGGAGCTGTTTTTT.

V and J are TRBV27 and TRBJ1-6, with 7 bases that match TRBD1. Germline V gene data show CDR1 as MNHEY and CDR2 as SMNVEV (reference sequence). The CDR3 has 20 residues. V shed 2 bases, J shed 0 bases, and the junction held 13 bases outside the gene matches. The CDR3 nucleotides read TGTGCCAGCAGTTTAGGTTCCCCCGGGACAGTTTACTCCTATAATTCACCCCTCCACTTT. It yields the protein CASSLGSPGTVYSYNSPLHF.

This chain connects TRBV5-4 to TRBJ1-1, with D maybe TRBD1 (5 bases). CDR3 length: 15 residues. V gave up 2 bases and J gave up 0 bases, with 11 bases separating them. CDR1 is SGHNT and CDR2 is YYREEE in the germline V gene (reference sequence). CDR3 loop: CASSFNGRVNTEAFF. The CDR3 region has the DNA TGTGCCAGCAGCTTTAACGGCAGGGTGAACACTGAAGCTTTCTTT.

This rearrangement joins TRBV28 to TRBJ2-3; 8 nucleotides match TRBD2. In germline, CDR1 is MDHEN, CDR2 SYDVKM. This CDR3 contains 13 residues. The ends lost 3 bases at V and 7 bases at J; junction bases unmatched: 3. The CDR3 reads CASSFGTRNTQYF. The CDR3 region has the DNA TGTGCCAGCAGTTTCGGGACTAGAAATACGCAGTATTTT.

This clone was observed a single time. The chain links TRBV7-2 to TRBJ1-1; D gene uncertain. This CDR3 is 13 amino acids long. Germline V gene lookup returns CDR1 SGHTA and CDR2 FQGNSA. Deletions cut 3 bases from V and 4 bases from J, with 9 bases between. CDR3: CASSLSPVTEAFF. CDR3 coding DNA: TGTGCCAGCAGCTTGTCCCCGGTCACTGAAGCTTTCTTT.

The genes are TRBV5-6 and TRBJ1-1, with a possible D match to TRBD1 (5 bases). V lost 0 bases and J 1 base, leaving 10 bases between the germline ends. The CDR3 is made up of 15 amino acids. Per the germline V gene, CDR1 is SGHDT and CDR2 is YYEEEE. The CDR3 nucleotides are TGTGCCAGCAGCTTGGCCGGGGGAGCGAACACTGAAGCTTTCTTT. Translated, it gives CASSLAGGANTEAFF.

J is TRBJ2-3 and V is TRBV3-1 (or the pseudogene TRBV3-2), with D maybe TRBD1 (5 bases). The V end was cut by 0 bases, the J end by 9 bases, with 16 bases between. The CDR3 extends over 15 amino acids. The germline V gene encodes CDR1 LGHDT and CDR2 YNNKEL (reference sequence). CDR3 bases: TGTGCCAGCAGCCAAGACAGGGCGGCAGGCAGGACGCAGTATTTT. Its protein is CASSQDRAAGRTQYF.

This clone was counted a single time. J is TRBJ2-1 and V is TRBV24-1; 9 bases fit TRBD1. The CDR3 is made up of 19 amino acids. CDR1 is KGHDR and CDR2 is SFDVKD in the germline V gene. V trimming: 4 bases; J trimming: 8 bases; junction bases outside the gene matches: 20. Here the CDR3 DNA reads TGTGCCACCAGTGAACGATTTTTGACCGGGACAGGGCGGTCCGATGAGCAGTTCTTC. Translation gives CATSERFLTGTGRSDEQFF.

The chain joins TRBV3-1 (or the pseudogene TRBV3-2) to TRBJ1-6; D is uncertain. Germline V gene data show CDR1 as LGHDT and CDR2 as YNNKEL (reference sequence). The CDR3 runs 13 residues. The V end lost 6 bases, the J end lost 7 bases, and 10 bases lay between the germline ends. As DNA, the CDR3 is TGTGCCAGCAGACCCGCCCGGAATTCACCCCTCCACTTT. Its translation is CASRPARNSPLHF.

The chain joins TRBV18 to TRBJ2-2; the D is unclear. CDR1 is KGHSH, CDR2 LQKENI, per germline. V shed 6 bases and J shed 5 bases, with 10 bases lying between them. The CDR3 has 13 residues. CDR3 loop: CASSSARTGELFF. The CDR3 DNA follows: TGTGCCAGCTCGTCGGCGAGGACCGGGGAGCTGTTTTTT.

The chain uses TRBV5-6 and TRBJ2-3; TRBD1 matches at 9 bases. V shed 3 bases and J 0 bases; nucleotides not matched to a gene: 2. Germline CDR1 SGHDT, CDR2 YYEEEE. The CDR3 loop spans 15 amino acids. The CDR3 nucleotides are TGTGCCAGCAGCTGGGGACAGGGTAGCACAGATACGCAGTATTTT. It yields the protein CASSWGQGSTDTQYF.

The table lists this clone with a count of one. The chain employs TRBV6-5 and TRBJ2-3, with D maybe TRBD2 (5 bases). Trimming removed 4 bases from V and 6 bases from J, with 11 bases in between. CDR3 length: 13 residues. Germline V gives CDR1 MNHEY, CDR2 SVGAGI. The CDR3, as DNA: TGTGCCAGCAGTTCCCACGTAGCGGATACGCAGTATTTT. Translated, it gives CASSSHVADTQYF.

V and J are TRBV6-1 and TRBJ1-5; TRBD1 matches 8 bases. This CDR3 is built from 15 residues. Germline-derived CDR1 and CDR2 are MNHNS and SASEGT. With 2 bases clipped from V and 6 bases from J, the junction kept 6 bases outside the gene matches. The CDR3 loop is CASSEHPGGAQPQHF. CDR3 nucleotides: TGTGCCAGCAGTGAACATCCAGGGGGCGCTCAGCCCCAGCATTTT.

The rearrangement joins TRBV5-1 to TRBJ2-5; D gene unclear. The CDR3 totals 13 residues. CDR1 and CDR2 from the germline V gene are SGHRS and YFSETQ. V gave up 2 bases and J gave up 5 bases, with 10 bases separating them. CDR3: CASSFNTVETQYF. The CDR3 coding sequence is TGCGCCAGCAGCTTTAACACCGTGGAGACCCAGTACTTC. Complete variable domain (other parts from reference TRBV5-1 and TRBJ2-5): KAGVTQTPRYLIKTRGQQVTLSCSPISGHRSVSWYQQTPGQGLQFLFEYFSETQRNKGNFPGRFSGRQFSNSRSEMNVSTLELGDSALYLCASSFNTVETQYFGPGTRLLVL.

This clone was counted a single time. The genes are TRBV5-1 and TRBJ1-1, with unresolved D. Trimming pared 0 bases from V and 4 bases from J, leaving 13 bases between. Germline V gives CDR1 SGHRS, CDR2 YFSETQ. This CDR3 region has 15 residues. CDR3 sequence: CASSLEPPRGTEAFF. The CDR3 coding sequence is TGCGCCAGCAGCTTGGAGCCTCCTCGGGGCACTGAAGCTTTCTTT.

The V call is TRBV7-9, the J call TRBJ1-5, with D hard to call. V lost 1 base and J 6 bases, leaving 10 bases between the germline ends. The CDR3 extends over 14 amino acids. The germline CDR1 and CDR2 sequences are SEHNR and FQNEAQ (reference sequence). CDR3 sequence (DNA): TGTGCCAGCAGCTTAGGGGCAGGTTCTCAGCCCCAGCATTTT. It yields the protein CASSLGAGSQPQHF.

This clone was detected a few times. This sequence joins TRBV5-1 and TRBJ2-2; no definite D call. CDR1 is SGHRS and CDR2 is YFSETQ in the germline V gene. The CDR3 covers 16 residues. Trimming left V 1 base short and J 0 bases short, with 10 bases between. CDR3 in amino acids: CASSLRLSANTGELFF. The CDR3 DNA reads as TGCGCCAGCAGCTTGCGTCTTTCTGCGAACACCGGGGAGCTGTTTTTT. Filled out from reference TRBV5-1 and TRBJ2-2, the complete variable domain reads KAGVTQTPRYLIKTRGQQVTLSCSPISGHRSVSWYQQTPGQGLQFLFEYFSETQRNKGNFPGRFSGRQFSNSRSEMNVSTLELGDSALYLCASSLRLSANTGELFFGEGSRLTVL.

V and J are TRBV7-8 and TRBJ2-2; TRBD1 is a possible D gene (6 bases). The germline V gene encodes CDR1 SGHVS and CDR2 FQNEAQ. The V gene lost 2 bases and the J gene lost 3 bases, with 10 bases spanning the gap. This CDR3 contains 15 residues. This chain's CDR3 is CASSLQGQYTGELFF. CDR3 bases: TGTGCCAGCAGCTTACAGGGGCAATACACCGGGGAGCTGTTTTTT.

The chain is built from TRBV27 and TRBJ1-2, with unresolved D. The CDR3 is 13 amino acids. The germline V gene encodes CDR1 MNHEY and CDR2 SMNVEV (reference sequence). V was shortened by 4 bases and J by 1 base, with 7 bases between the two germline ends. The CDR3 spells CASSSGFNYGYTF. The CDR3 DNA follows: TGTGCCAGCAGTTCGGGATTTAACTATGGCTACACCTTC.

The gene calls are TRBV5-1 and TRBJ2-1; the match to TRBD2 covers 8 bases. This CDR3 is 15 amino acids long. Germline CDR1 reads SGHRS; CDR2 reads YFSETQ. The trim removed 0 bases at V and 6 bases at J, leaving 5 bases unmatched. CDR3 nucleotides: TGCGCCAGCAGCTTGGCGGGAGGGAGAGGCAATGAGCAGTTCTTC. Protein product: CASSLAGGRGNEQFF.

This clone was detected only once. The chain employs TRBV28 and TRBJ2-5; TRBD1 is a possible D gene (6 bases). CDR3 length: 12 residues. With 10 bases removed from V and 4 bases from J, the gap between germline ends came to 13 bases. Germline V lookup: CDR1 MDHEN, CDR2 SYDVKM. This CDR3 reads CATGTRRETQYF. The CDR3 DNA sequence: TGTGCCACCGGGACACGACGAGAGACCCAGTACTTC.

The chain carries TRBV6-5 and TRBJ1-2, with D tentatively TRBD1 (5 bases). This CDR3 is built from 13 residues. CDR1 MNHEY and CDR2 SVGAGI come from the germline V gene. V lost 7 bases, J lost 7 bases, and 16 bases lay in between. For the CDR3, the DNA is TGTGCCAGCACCTCTAGGGGAAGTACTGGCTACACCTTC. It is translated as CASTSRGSTGYTF.